The next 28 T cell receptor beta chains were all read from a single sample in a study of cytomegalovirus exposure and HLA in healthy donors. Primers for the PCR totalled 60 Vbeta and 13 Jbeta. Some clones are missing from TCRdb's copy, which holds only in-frame ones; the method was immunoSEQ multiplex PCR. The sample records 150,000 to 200,000 clones, approximately 81% being singletons. Sequencing used PBMCs. The receptors come from a woman between 25 and 40 years old in good health and CMV-seropositive.

The V call is TRBV19, the J call TRBJ1-1, with D unclear. The CDR3 runs 14 residues. With 6 bases removed from V and 4 bases from J, the gap between germline ends came to 15 bases. Germline CDR1 is LNHDA and CDR2 is SQIVND (reference sequence). The CDR3 DNA reads TGTGCCAGTAGCCCGGGAGGGTTGGGCACTGAAGCTTTCTTT. This gives the protein CASSPGGLGTEAFF.

The rearrangement joins TRBV19 to TRBJ2-3, with 7 positions matching TRBD2. The trim removed 1 base at V and 2 bases at J, leaving 6 bases unmatched. The CDR3 runs to 16 residues. Germline CDR1 is LNHDA and CDR2 is SQIVND (reference sequence). As DNA, the CDR3 is TGTGCCAGTAGTATAGTCAGCGGGGTCCTCACAGATACGCAGTATTTT. This codes for CASSIVSGVLTDTQYF.

This clone appeared a few times. This specimen includes other DNA sequences encoding the same CDR3. The rearrangement uses TRBV7-8 and TRBJ2-7, with D unclear. Per germline, CDR1 SGHVS and CDR2 FQNEAQ. CDR3 length: 13 amino acids. The CDR3 sequence: CVSKQKPAYEQYF. The CDR3 DNA sequence: TGTGTTAGCAAGCAGAAGCCGGCATACGAGCAGTACTTC.

The chain links TRBV13 to TRBJ2-1; tentatively, D is TRBD2 (7 bases). The germline V gene encodes CDR1 PRHDT and CDR2 FYEKMQ (reference sequence). The V end was cut by 8 bases, the J end by 5 bases, with 10 bases between. CDR3 size: 12 residues. CDR3 coding DNA: TGTGCCAGCGGGGGGGCCCACAATGAGCAGTTCTTC. Residues: CASGGAHNEQFF.

Here the CDR3 DNA reads TGTGCCAGCAGTCCGACTAGCGGGCTACATGGAATTCAGTACTTC. This gives the protein CASSPTSGLHGIQYF. V gene TRBV2 combines with J gene TRBJ2-4, with 10 nucleotides matching TRBD2. The junction had 11 bases not matched to a gene; V was cut back by 5 bases and J by 10 bases. Germline V gene sequence: CDR1 SNHLY, CDR2 FYNNEI. CDR3 length: 15 residues.

This sequence joins TRBV5-1 and TRBJ2-3, with 7 bases matching TRBD1. The CDR3 totals 15 residues. Trimming cost V 0 bases and J 6 bases; bases outside gene matches: 7. CDR1 and CDR2 (germline): SGHRS, YFSETQ. The CDR3, as DNA: TGCGCCAGCAGCTTGGCCTTACAGGGGAAGGATACGCAGTATTTT. The encoded protein is CASSLALQGKDTQYF.

This chain uses TRBV2 with TRBJ2-1; tentatively, D is TRBD2 (6 bases). The CDR3 covers 15 residues. Germline V gene lookup returns CDR1 SNHLY and CDR2 FYNNEI. The V gene lost 1 base and the J gene lost 6 bases, with 13 bases spanning the gap. CDR3 nucleotide sequence: TGTGCCAGCAGTGAAGGGGGAGGTCTGGTCAATGAGCAGTTCTTC. It encodes CASSEGGGLVNEQFF.

A word on this clone: Within the sample, other DNA sequences also encode this same CDR3. V usage is TRBV9 and J usage is TRBJ1-1; a weak D match, TRBD1 (5 bases). CDR1 and CDR2 from the germline V gene are SGDLS and YYNGEE. The V end was cut by 0 bases, the J end by 1 base, with 7 bases between. The CDR3 loop spans 14 amino acids. CDR3 loop: CASSVGRGNTEAFF. The CDR3 DNA is TGTGCCAGCAGCGTAGGTAGGGGGAACACTGAAGCTTTCTTT.

The V and J genes are TRBV15 and TRBJ1-4; D remains unclear. V shed 4 bases and J shed 4 bases, with 13 bases lying between them. Germline lookup yields CDR1 LNHNV and CDR2 YYDKDF (reference sequence). CDR3 length: 15 amino acids. The CDR3 DNA sequence: TGTGCCACCAGCATACGGCCTACGGGTAATGAAAAACTGTTTTTT. It yields the protein CATSIRPTGNEKLFF.

Details on this clone: An end of the junction differs from the germline gene, which may be a read error. Other nucleotide sequences from this sample produce the same CDR3. The chain has TRBV5-1 and TRBJ2-7; TRBD1 might be the D (6 bases). The CDR3 runs to 14 residues. Germline V gene lookup returns CDR1 SGHRS and CDR2 YFSETQ. The CDR3: CASSLSTGYYEQYF. In nucleotides, the CDR3 is TGCGCCAGTAGCTTATCCACAGGGTACTACGAGCAGTACTTC.

The chain employs TRBV7-2 and TRBJ2-1, with D perhaps matching TRBD2 (5 bases). CDR1 SGHTA and CDR2 FQGNSA come from the germline V gene. The length of the CDR3 is 15 residues. Trimming took off 5 bases at V and 0 bases at J, with 11 bases between the two ends. This CDR3 is CASSPRTRSYNEQFF. CDR3 in DNA: TGTGCCAGCAGCCCGAGGACTCGCTCCTACAATGAGCAGTTCTTC.

This chain uses TRBV27 with TRBJ2-7, with 9 bases aligning to TRBD1. Trimming cost V 3 bases and J 1 base; bases outside gene matches: 7. CDR3 length equals 16 residues. In germline, CDR1 is MNHEY, CDR2 SMNVEV (reference sequence). CDR3 amino acids: CASSFLGGTGSYEQYF. The CDR3, as DNA: TGTGCCAGCAGTTTTTTAGGAGGGACAGGGTCCTACGAGCAGTACTTC.

The chain couples TRBV28 to TRBJ1-5; TRBD1 agrees at 8 bases. The J segment lost 3 bases and the V segment lost 5 bases, leaving 6 bases of the junction unmatched. Germline V lookup: CDR1 MDHEN, CDR2 SYDVKM. This CDR3 region has 15 residues. The CDR3 DNA follows: TGTGCCAGCAGTCCCACGGACAGGGACAATCAGCCCCAGCATTTT. It codes for CASSPTDRDNQPQHF.

This clone appeared a few times. V and J are TRBV10-2 and TRBJ2-7; D is uncertain. From germline, CDR1 is WSHSY and CDR2 SAAADI. This CDR3 is 12 amino acids long. Trimming left V 0 bases short and J 7 bases short, with 7 bases between. CDR3: CASSESAREQYF. The CDR3 DNA reads TGCGCCAGCAGTGAGTCGGCCAGAGAGCAGTACTTC.

The CDR3 nucleotides are TGTGCCAGCAGCTTATCTAGCGGGGGCACCTGGTCCTACAATGAGCAGTTCTTC. This encodes CASSLSSGGTWSYNEQFF. V gene TRBV11-2 combines with J gene TRBJ2-1; 10 nucleotides line up with TRBD2. This CDR3 is 18 amino acids long. Germline loops: CDR1 SGHAT, CDR2 FQNNGV. The trim removed 2 bases at V and 1 base at J, leaving 8 bases unmatched.

This clone is deemed medium-sized. At the DNA level, this CDR3 is encoded by other sequences in the same sample as well. V and J are TRBV5-6 and TRBJ2-7; no firm D call. The CDR3 is made up of 13 amino acids. CDR1 and CDR2 (germline): SGHDT, YYEEEE. V shed 1 base and J shed 6 bases, with 11 bases lying between them. In DNA, the CDR3 is TGTGCCAGCAGCTTGACGGCAGCGACCGAGCAGTACTTC. Residues: CASSLTAATEQYF.

In its sample, this clone was seen a few times. This chain joins TRBV27 and TRBJ2-1, with TRBD2 matching 9 bases. The germline V gene encodes CDR1 MNHEY and CDR2 SMNVEV (reference sequence). The CDR3 is made up of 16 amino acids. V shed 8 bases and J 9 bases; nucleotides not matched to a gene: 17. The CDR3 spells CASRPDGTSRAGEQFF. In nucleotides, the CDR3 is TGTGCCAGCCGTCCGGACGGGACTAGCCGCGCGGGTGAGCAGTTCTTC.

The J gene is TRBJ2-7, the V gene TRBV10-3, with TRBD1 identical over 8 bases. The CDR3 covers 15 residues. From germline, CDR1 is ENHRY and CDR2 SYGVKD. Trimming took 7 bases from V and 4 from J; bases not matched to a gene: 12. CDR3 loop: CAIKRTGGDRYEQYF. CDR3 in DNA: TGTGCCATCAAAAGAACAGGGGGAGACCGATACGAGCAGTACTTC.

This clone was observed once. The rearrangement joins TRBV4-2 to TRBJ2-2, with D maybe TRBD1 (6 bases). V dropped 1 base and J dropped 2 bases, with 17 bases sitting between them. CDR3 size: 18 residues. The germline CDR1 and CDR2 sequences are LGHNA and YNFKEQ. The CDR3 loop is CASSQVGWGRTNTGELFF. In nucleotides, the CDR3 is TGTGCCAGCAGCCAAGTGGGATGGGGGCGGACAAACACCGGGGAGCTGTTTTTT.

The chain links TRBV5-1 to TRBJ1-1; 7 bases align to TRBD1. After removal of 4 bases from V and 4 bases from J, the junction contained 7 bases not matched to a gene. The V gene's germline CDR1 is SGHRS and CDR2 YFSETQ. The CDR3 extends over 14 amino acids. CDR3 amino acids: CASSQTGVGTEAFF. For the CDR3, the DNA is TGCGCCAGCAGCCAAACAGGGGTGGGCACTGAAGCTTTCTTT. Full variable domain (rest looked up from reference TRBV5-1 and TRBJ1-1): KAGVTQTPRYLIKTRGQQVTLSCSPISGHRSVSWYQQTPGQGLQFLFEYFSETQRNKGNFPGRFSGRQFSNSRSEMNVSTLELGDSALYLCASSQTGVGTEAFFGQGTRLTVV.

This chain connects TRBV6-5 to TRBJ1-2, with 8 bases aligning to TRBD1. The ends lost 4 bases at V and 1 base at J; junction bases unmatched: 8. CDR1 and CDR2 (germline): MNHEY, SVGAGI. The CDR3 consists of 16 residues. The CDR3: CASSSTPGQDNYGYTF. The CDR3 region has the DNA TGTGCCAGCAGTTCAACACCGGGACAGGATAACTATGGCTACACCTTC.

This chain uses TRBV7-2 with TRBJ2-3, with 10 bases aligning to TRBD1. CDR3 length equals 16 residues. J lost 4 bases, V lost 5 bases, and 9 bases had no gene match. CDR1 is SGHTA and CDR2 is FQGNSA in the germline V gene. The CDR3 sequence: CASSPHRDRGADTQYF. DNA of the CDR3: TGTGCCAGCAGCCCGCACCGGGACAGGGGTGCAGATACGCAGTATTTT.

The V call is TRBV4-1, the J call TRBJ1-2; TRBD1 aligns across 8 bases. The V gene's germline CDR1 is MGHRA and CDR2 YSYEKL. V dropped 2 bases and J dropped 6; count of bases not matched to a gene: 8. This CDR3 is 15 amino acids long. In DNA form, the CDR3 reads TGCGCCAGCAGCCAATTTCCCCCAGGGGGCCATGGCTACACCTTC. This gives the protein CASSQFPPGGHGYTF.

The genes are TRBV9 and TRBJ1-3; a possible D gene is TRBD1 (5 bases). Germline V gene lookup returns CDR1 SGDLS and CDR2 YYNGEE. This CDR3 has 14 residues. V lost 5 bases and J lost 1, with 10 bases in between. The DNA for the CDR3 is TGTGCCAGCAGGAGCGGGGGATCTGGAAACACCATATATTTT. It codes for CASRSGGSGNTIYF. Variable domain in full (rest from reference TRBV9 and TRBJ1-3): DSGVTQTPKHLITATGQRVTLRCSPRSGDLSVYWYQQSLDQGLQFLIQYYNGEERAKGNILERFSAQQFPDLHSELNLSSLELGDSALYFCASRSGGSGNTIYFGEGSWLTVV.

This chain links TRBV5-4 with TRBJ1-3; tentative D call: TRBD1 (5 bases). V gave up 4 bases and J gave up 4 bases, with 15 bases separating them. The CDR3 is 15 residues long. Germline V gene sequence: CDR1 SGHNT, CDR2 YYREEE (reference sequence). The CDR3: CASSPGLVSGNTIYF. The CDR3 DNA follows: TGTGCCAGCAGCCCGGGACTAGTGTCAGGAAACACCATATATTTT.

The rearrangement links TRBV21-1 to TRBJ1-2. TRBV21-1 is an annotated pseudogene. The CDR3 length is 14 residues. The CDR3 is CASSAPPRLLRLTF. For the CDR3, the DNA is TGTGCCAGCAGCGCCCCTCCTCGACTTCTGAGGCTCACCTTC.

The chain recombines TRBV12-5 with TRBJ1-1; D perhaps matches TRBD1 (5 bases). CDR3 length: 14 amino acids. The V end lost 5 bases, the J end lost 5 bases, and 15 bases lay between the germline ends. Germline-derived CDR1 and CDR2 are LGHNT and FRNRAP. The CDR3 protein is CASGARGERTEAFF. The CDR3 nucleotides read TGTGCTAGTGGTGCCCGGGGGGAGAGGACTGAAGCTTTCTTT.

V usage is TRBV19 and J usage is TRBJ1-2; D remains unclear. CDR3 size: 15 residues. The V end lost 3 bases, the J end lost 1 base, and 12 bases lay between the germline ends. Germline-derived CDR1 and CDR2 are LNHDA and SQIVND (reference sequence). The CDR3 here is CASSIVAKVNYGYTF. The CDR3 bases are TGTGCCAGTAGTATTGTGGCCAAAGTTAACTATGGCTACACCTTC.